The clone carrying this T cell receptor beta chain was observed many times. As yet, its antigen is unknown. From PBMCs, CD4+ and CD8+ T cells were sorted. These data belong to a study of CD8+ T cells in alopecia areata. Study outcomes and limitations: Scalp repertoires also include resident alphabeta T cells from normal skin. Sharing of TCR sequences between patients (possibly for HLA-related reasons) was less clear than in mice.

Sequencing templates came from extracted RNA that was reverse transcribed into cDNA. Method: immunoSEQ multiplex PCR; TCRdb's copy keeps in-frame clones and lacks some. The sample carries around 69,000 clones, roughly three fifths recorded once. This specimen consisted of CD8+ T cells sorted from blood, obtained at week 0. This TCR was sampled from a human donor with alopecia areata.

The CDR3 here is CASSLWDTGELFF. The CDR3 coding sequence is TGTGCCAGCAGTTTATGGGACACCGGGGAGCTGTTTTTT. The chain links TRBV27 to TRBJ2-2; D is uncertain. Germline-derived CDR1 and CDR2 are MNHEY and SMNVEV (reference sequence). The CDR3 consists of 13 residues. V was cut by 1 base and J by 3 bases, with 3 bases left in between.